This T cell receptor beta chain stems from a study of blood T cell repertoires in COVID-19. Background on the study: COVID-19 samples from acute and convalescent phases originated in the United States, Italy and Spain.

The table came from immunoSEQ multiplex PCR; TCRdb's copy has only in-frame clones and leaves some out. The sample yields just over 300,000 clones, approximately 85% seen once. This study enrolled people aged 18 to 89 from about 24 US geographic areas. Categorization into cohorts depended on clinical history that participants reported. Two negative PCRs, clearance, or symptom resolution had been documented for recovered Cohort 3 donors. The sample consisted of PBMCs or T cells enriched from blood (not recorded which). This receptor was obtained from a man aged 30 to 45 who had recovered from COVID-19.

The DNA of the CDR3 is TGCGCCAGCAGGAGGACAGGGAATGAAAAACTGTTTTTT. Protein sequence: CASRRTGNEKLFF. V is TRBV4-1 and J is TRBJ1-4; the match to TRBD1 covers 8 bases. The V gene end was trimmed by 6 bases and the J gene end by 5 bases; junction bases not matched to a gene: 2. This CDR3 has 13 residues. Germline V gives CDR1 MGHRA, CDR2 YSYEKL.